One sample yielded the 32 T cell receptor beta chains listed below, sequenced in a study of blood T cell repertoires in COVID-19. The data were produced by immunoSEQ multiplex PCR, yet TCRdb's version contains in-frame clones alone and is incomplete. This table has about 68,000 clones, roughly 92% appearing once. The sample comprised peripheral blood. The source is a middle-aged man with COVID-19, enrolled during active disease.

As DNA, the CDR3 is TGTGCCAGCAGTGGCGACAGGGTCACTGAAGCTTTCTTT. This translates into CASSGDRVTEAFF. The chain recombines TRBV28 with TRBJ1-1; TRBD1 matches 7 bases. V shed 5 bases and J 4 bases; nucleotides not matched to a gene: 4. CDR3 length equals 13 residues. The V gene's germline CDR1 is MDHEN and CDR2 SYDVKM. The complete variable domain, with remaining parts taken from reference TRBV28 and TRBJ1-1, reads DVKVTQSSRYLVKRTGEKVFLECVQDMDHENMFWYRQDPGLGLRLIYFSYDVKMKEKGDIPEGYSVSREKKERFSLILESASTNQTSMYLCASSGDRVTEAFFGQGTRLTVV.

The genes are TRBV5-1 and TRBJ2-1, with a possible D match to TRBD2 (5 bases). Trimming left V 5 bases short and J 0 bases short, with 15 bases between. The CDR3 has 16 residues. The V gene's germline CDR1 is SGHRS and CDR2 YFSETQ. The CDR3 spells CASRRAGGGSYNEQFF. The CDR3 DNA reads as TGCGCCAGCAGACGTGCAGGAGGAGGCTCCTACAATGAGCAGTTCTTC.

The V gene is TRBV9, the J gene TRBJ2-3, with 7 nucleotides matching TRBD2. Per the germline V gene, CDR1 is SGDLS and CDR2 is YYNGEE. Trimming at V came to 5 bases and at J to 6 bases, leaving 6 bases not matched to a gene. The CDR3 is made up of 13 amino acids. The CDR3 DNA reads as TGTGCCAGCAGACGGACTAGTGAGGATACGCAGTATTTT. As protein: CASRRTSEDTQYF.

J is TRBJ2-4 and V is TRBV3-1 (or the pseudogene TRBV3-2); no reliable D call. The germline V gene has CDR1 LGHDT and CDR2 YNNKEL (reference sequence). Trimming stripped 4 bases from V and 7 bases from J, with 14 bases between. The CDR3 runs to 14 residues. This chain's CDR3 is CASSPDTVRNIQYF. CDR3 coding DNA: TGTGCCAGCAGCCCTGACACAGTTCGGAACATTCAGTACTTC.

This clone has a single count. The chain couples TRBV19 to TRBJ1-4; 12 nucleotides agree with TRBD1. This CDR3 has 16 amino acids. Germline CDR1 reads LNHDA; CDR2 reads SQIVND (reference sequence). The J segment lost 6 bases and the V segment lost 4 bases, leaving 6 bases of the junction unmatched. The CDR3 nucleotides are TGTGCCAGTAGTACCGGGACAGGGGGCACGTATGAAAAACTGTTTTTT. It translates to CASSTGTGGTYEKLFF.

The chain recombines TRBV9 with TRBJ2-2; no definite D call. The ends were cut back, 0 bases at V and 0 bases at J, with 6 bases in the middle. The CDR3 has 15 amino acids. The germline V gene encodes CDR1 SGDLS and CDR2 YYNGEE. The CDR3 DNA follows: TGTGCCAGCAGCGTAGCGGCGGCGAACACCGGGGAGCTGTTTTTT. It yields the protein CASSVAAANTGELFF.

This chain uses TRBV6-4 with TRBJ2-1, with TRBD2 matching 7 bases. V gave up 3 bases and J gave up 3 bases; unmatched junction bases: 5. Germline-derived CDR1 and CDR2 are MRHNA and SNTAGT. The CDR3 spans 15 residues. CDR3 DNA: TGTGCCAGCAGTGAGCTCCGGGACTACTACAATGAGCAGTTCTTC. Its translation: CASSELRDYYNEQFF.

V is TRBV5-1 and J is TRBJ2-3, with 8 nucleotides matching TRBD1. Losses at the gene ends were 4 bases for V and 2 bases for J; bases not matched to a gene: 6. CDR1 and CDR2 (germline): SGHRS, YFSETQ. This CDR3 has 15 residues. The CDR3 sequence: CASSTGQGLTDTQYF. The CDR3 DNA reads as TGCGCCAGCAGCACCGGACAGGGCCTCACAGATACGCAGTATTTT.

The rearrangement uses TRBV20-1 and TRBJ2-4; unclear D gene. Per germline, CDR1 DFQATT and CDR2 SNEGSKA (reference sequence). The CDR3 consists of 10 residues. With 4 bases removed from V and 4 bases from J, the gap between germline ends came to 2 bases. The CDR3 region is CSATKNIQYF. The DNA of the CDR3 is TGCAGTGCTACGAAAAACATTCAGTACTTC.

The chain couples TRBV5-8 to TRBJ2-7; tentative D call: TRBD2 (5 bases). The CDR3 spans 12 residues. With 4 bases removed from V and 4 bases from J, the gap between germline ends came to 9 bases. CDR1 is SGHTS, CDR2 YDEGEE, per germline. The CDR3 is CASSPRRYEQYV. As DNA, the CDR3 is TGTGCCAGCAGCCCCCGGAGGTACGAGCAGTACGTC.

The V gene is TRBV30, the J gene TRBJ2-3; the D gene is possibly TRBD2 (6 bases). The germline gives CDR1 GTSNPN, CDR2 SVGIG (reference sequence). The germline V and J ends were trimmed by 8 bases and 0 bases, with 15 bases remaining between them. The CDR3 length is 14 residues. CDR3 nucleotides: TGTGCCATACGACTGACTAGTAGCACAGATACGCAGTATTTT. Translation gives CAIRLTSSTDTQYF.

This rearrangement joins TRBV7-9 to TRBJ2-6; D may be TRBD2 (5 bases). CDR3 length equals 17 residues. V was trimmed by 5 bases and J by 0 bases, leaving 14 bases between them. Per germline, CDR1 SEHNR and CDR2 FQNEAQ (reference sequence). The CDR3 reads CASSPGNTPSGANVLTF. CDR3 coding DNA: TGTGCCAGCAGCCCCGGGAATACTCCCTCTGGGGCCAACGTCCTGACTTTC.

V is TRBV18 and J is TRBJ1-4, with D perhaps matching TRBD1 (5 bases). Germline lookup yields CDR1 KGHSH and CDR2 LQKENI. The length of the CDR3 is 13 residues. V was cut by 4 bases and J by 8 bases, with 11 bases left in between. CDR3: CASSRREEEKLFF. CDR3 in DNA: TGTGCCAGCTCACGCAGGGAGGAAGAAAAACTGTTTTTT. Together with reference TRBV18 and TRBJ1-4, the CDR3 gives the full variable domain: NAGVMQNPRHLVRRRGQEARLRCSPMKGHSHVYWYRQLPEEGLKFMVYLQKENIIDESGMPKERFSAEFPKEGPSILRIQQVVRGDSAAYFCASSRREEEKLFFGSGTQLSVL.

The chain uses TRBV5-6 and TRBJ2-1; D not resolved. The CDR3 spans 15 residues. Trimming shortened V by 0 bases and J by 0 bases, and 7 bases separated the two germline ends. The germline gives CDR1 SGHDT, CDR2 YYEEEE. The CDR3 DNA sequence: TGTGCCAGCAGCTTGGGCGTTAGCTCCTACAATGAGCAGTTCTTC. Its protein product is CASSLGVSSYNEQFF.

The rearrangement uses TRBV19 and TRBJ2-7; D is perhaps TRBD1 (5 bases). V was pared by 0 bases and J by 3 bases, with 9 bases between. Per the germline V gene, CDR1 is LNHDA and CDR2 is SQIVND (reference sequence). The length of the CDR3 is 14 residues. CDR3 residues: CASSIEWGDYEQYF. DNA of the CDR3: TGTGCCAGTAGTATAGAGTGGGGCGACTACGAGCAGTACTTC.

This chain connects TRBV18 to TRBJ2-7, with D possibly TRBD2 on 6 matching bases. In germline, CDR1 is KGHSH, CDR2 LQKENI. This CDR3 comprises 14 residues. V lost 0 bases, J lost 4 bases, and 10 bases lay in between. CDR3 sequence (DNA): TGTGCCAGCTCACCACCGGGGGGAATGTACGAGCAGTACTTC. Amino acid sequence: CASSPPGGMYEQYF.

This chain links TRBV6-6 with TRBJ1-2; possibly TRBD1 for D (6 bases). Germline V gene sequence: CDR1 MNHNY, CDR2 SVGAGI (reference sequence). The CDR3 has 14 amino acids. V was clipped by 7 bases and J by 6 bases, with 18 bases between them. The CDR3 DNA is TGTGCCAGCAACAGGGACGGGAGGTTCGATGGCTACACCTTC. Translation: CASNRDGRFDGYTF.

This chain connects TRBV18 to TRBJ2-5; perhaps TRBD1 as D (5 bases). V shed 0 bases and J shed 1 base, with 9 bases lying between them. This CDR3 is built from 15 residues. Per germline, CDR1 KGHSH and CDR2 LQKENI. The CDR3 region has the DNA TGTGCCAGCTCACCACCACAGGCCCTCCAAGAGACCCAGTACTTC. Residues: CASSPPQALQETQYF.

This clone was seen a few times. This chain connects TRBV7-9 to TRBJ2-5; possible D gene TRBD1, 6 bases. V dropped 2 bases and J dropped 2 bases, with 12 bases sitting between them. Germline lookup yields CDR1 SEHNR and CDR2 FQNEAQ (reference sequence). The CDR3 length is 15 residues. CDR3 sequence (DNA): TGTGCCAGCAGCTTAACCAGCAGGGGACAAGAGACCCAGTACTTC. Its protein product is CASSLTSRGQETQYF. Drawing the rest from reference TRBV7-9 and TRBJ2-5, the complete variable domain is DTGVSQNPRHKITKRGQNVTFRCDPISEHNRLYWYRQTLGQGPEFLTYFQNEAQLEKSRLLSDRFSAERPKGSFSTLEIQRTEQGDSAMYLCASSLTSRGQETQYFGPGTRLLVL.

The chain employs TRBV18 and TRBJ2-3; unclear D gene. The CDR3 runs to 15 residues. V shed 0 bases and J shed 0 bases, with 7 bases lying between them. In germline, CDR1 is KGHSH, CDR2 LQKENI. This CDR3 is CASSPPGRSTDTQYF. As DNA, the CDR3 is TGTGCCAGCTCACCACCGGGCCGGAGCACAGATACGCAGTATTTT.

The chain links TRBV4-2 to TRBJ2-7, with TRBD1 identical over 7 bases. In germline, CDR1 is LGHNA, CDR2 YNFKEQ. Trimming at V came to 0 bases and at J to 4 bases, leaving 3 bases not matched to a gene. The length of the CDR3 is 14 residues. The CDR3 coding sequence is TGTGCCAGCAGCCAAGAGACAGGGCCTTACGAGCAGTACTTC. This translates into CASSQETGPYEQYF.

This clone was counted only a few times. The chain recombines TRBV5-4 with TRBJ2-3; D is uncertain. V lost 3 bases and J 7 bases, leaving 9 bases between the germline ends. The germline gives CDR1 SGHNT, CDR2 YYREEE (reference sequence). This CDR3 has 12 residues. CDR3 sequence (DNA): TGTGCCAGCAGCTCCGACTCATATACGCAGTATTTT. Amino acid sequence: CASSSDSYTQYF.

The chain has TRBV21-1 and TRBJ2-7; TRBD2, the table's D call, lacks a check against the DNA. TRBV21-1 has pseudogene status. The CDR3 sequence is 19 residues long. The CDR3 region is CASSLTGLAGGPSSYEQYV. The CDR3 DNA sequence: TGTGCCAGCAGCCTAACAGGGCTAGCGGGAGGGCCATCCTCCTACGAGCAGTACGTC.

This rearrangement joins TRBV19 to TRBJ1-6; D remains unclear. Germline V gives CDR1 LNHDA, CDR2 SQIVND (reference sequence). The ends were cut back, 9 bases at V and 7 bases at J, with 16 bases in the middle. This CDR3 has 14 residues. CDR3 protein: CASKRREENSPLHF. CDR3 in DNA: TGTGCCAGCAAACGGCGGGAGGAGAATTCACCCCTCCACTTT.

V usage is TRBV7-9 and J usage is TRBJ1-2; no clear D. CDR1 SEHNR and CDR2 FQNEAQ come from the germline V gene (reference sequence). V was shortened by 6 bases and J by 1 base, with 9 bases between the two germline ends. This CDR3 is built from 13 residues. The DNA for the CDR3 is TGTGCCAGCAGTGGCCGGGTTAACTATGGCTACACCTTC. Protein: CASSGRVNYGYTF.

The J gene is TRBJ1-2, the V gene TRBV18; 7 bases are shared with TRBD1. In germline, CDR1 is KGHSH, CDR2 LQKENI. CDR3 length: 17 residues. Trimming cost V 4 bases and J 4 bases; bases outside gene matches: 15. Written as DNA, the CDR3 is TGTGCCAGCTCACGGACAGGTTCTTCCTCGGAATTCTATGGCTACACCTTC. Translation gives CASSRTGSSSEFYGYTF. Together with reference TRBV18 and TRBJ1-2, the CDR3 gives the full variable domain: NAGVMQNPRHLVRRRGQEARLRCSPMKGHSHVYWYRQLPEEGLKFMVYLQKENIIDESGMPKERFSAEFPKEGPSILRIQQVVRGDSAAYFCASSRTGSSSEFYGYTFGSGTRLTVV.

In its sample, this clone was seen a few times. The chain recombines TRBV3-1 (or the pseudogene TRBV3-2) with TRBJ1-5, with TRBD1 matching over 7 bases. Germline V CDR1 and CDR2: LGHDT, YNNKEL (reference sequence). The CDR3 runs 16 residues. The trim removed 4 bases at V and 1 base at J, leaving 7 bases unmatched. CDR3 amino acids: CASSPTQGTSNQPQHF. Written as DNA, the CDR3 is TGTGCCAGCAGCCCCACACAGGGGACGAGCAATCAGCCCCAGCATTTT.

The CDR3 reads CASSSSGTGSKETQYF. CDR3 nucleotides: TGTGCCAGCAGTTCCTCCGGGACAGGATCGAAAGAGACCCAGTACTTC. V gene TRBV28 combines with J gene TRBJ2-5; 8 nucleotides line up with TRBD1. J lost 3 bases, V lost 4 bases, and 10 bases had no gene match. The germline V gene has CDR1 MDHEN and CDR2 SYDVKM. This CDR3 is built from 16 residues. Complete variable domain (other parts from reference TRBV28 and TRBJ2-5): DVKVTQSSRYLVKRTGEKVFLECVQDMDHENMFWYRQDPGLGLRLIYFSYDVKMKEKGDIPEGYSVSREKKERFSLILESASTNQTSMYLCASSSSGTGSKETQYFGPGTRLLVL.

V usage is TRBV6-5 and J usage is TRBJ1-1; no clear D. V gave up 1 base and J gave up 6 bases, with 12 bases separating them. The CDR3 extends over 14 amino acids. From germline, CDR1 is MNHEY and CDR2 SVGAGI. The CDR3 is CASSYFFGEAEAFF. The CDR3 DNA follows: TGTGCCAGCAGTTACTTTTTCGGGGAGGCTGAAGCTTTCTTT.

The chain recombines TRBV6-1 with TRBJ2-2; a weak D match, TRBD1 (6 bases). The CDR3 covers 14 residues. V lost 2 bases to trimming and J lost 6 bases, with 10 bases between them. The germline V gene encodes CDR1 MNHNS and CDR2 SASEGT. CDR3 nucleotide sequence: TGTGCCAGCAGTGAACTACAGGGATCCGGGGAGCTGTTTTTT. Its protein is CASSELQGSGELFF.

The rearrangement links TRBV15 to TRBJ2-5; 11 bases align to TRBD2. CDR3 length: 15 residues. Germline loops: CDR1 LNHNV, CDR2 YYDKDF (reference sequence). Unmatched junction bases numbered 7, after V lost 5 bases and J lost 5 bases. CDR3 sequence reads: CATSGLAGGRETQYF. As DNA, the CDR3 is TGTGCCACCAGCGGCCTAGCGGGAGGACGGGAGACCCAGTACTTC.

This chain uses TRBV6-5 with TRBJ2-1; a weak D match, TRBD1 (6 bases). Trimming stripped 5 bases from V and 14 bases from J, with 13 bases between. Germline CDR1 is MNHEY and CDR2 is SVGAGI. This CDR3 is 11 amino acids long. CDR3 nucleotides: TGTGCCAGCAGTCTTGGGACATACGAGTTCTTC. This sequence encodes CASSLGTYEFF.